What follows are 8 T cell receptor beta chains derived from one specimen sequenced in a study of Graves' ophthalmopathy and Graves' hyperthyroidism. The study amplified TCR beta CDR3 regions using RNA transcripts. First-round RT-PCR employed HTBI primers, with a second-round multiplex PCR after it. TCRdb re-analysed the multiplex PCR reads in MiXCR, keeping a single row per CDR3 protein. The data contain around 660,000 distinct CDR3 sequences, roughly two fifths of them singletons. The sequenced material came from peripheral blood. These receptors came from an adult man with Graves' ophthalmopathy.

This chain connects TRBV2 to TRBJ2-1, with TRBD2 identical over 14 bases. V gave up 6 bases and J gave up 3 bases; unmatched junction bases: 1. Germline V gene lookup returns CDR1 SNHLY and CDR2 FYNNEI. The CDR3 is 15 residues long. CDR3 coding DNA: TGTGCCAGCAGAGGGACTAGCGGGGGCTACAATGAGCAGTTCTTC. It codes for CASRGTSGGYNEQFF.

This clonotype was recorded at least ten times. The CDR3 DNA sequence: TGTGCCAGCAGCTGGAGCGGGCCAGGGCGCGAGCAGTACTTC. Encoded protein: CASSWSGPGREQYF. The gene calls are TRBV7-8 and TRBJ2-7; a possible D gene is TRBD2 (6 bases). This CDR3 is built from 14 residues. Trimming took 4 bases from V and 6 from J, leaving 16 bases between them. Germline V gene sequence: CDR1 SGHVS, CDR2 FQNEAQ.

The count of this clonotype is one. V gene TRBV29-1 combines with J gene TRBJ1-2; 8 nucleotides agree with TRBD1. This CDR3 has 12 residues. J lost 8 bases, V lost 6 bases, and 8 bases had no gene match. The germline V gene encodes CDR1 SQVTM and CDR2 ANQGSEA. This chain's CDR3 is CSVVGQGSGYTF. The CDR3 DNA reads as TGCAGCGTGGTTGGACAGGGATCGGGCTACACCTTC.

This chain joins TRBV15 and TRBJ2-7, with 9 positions matching TRBD1. This CDR3 comprises 14 residues. The trim removed 3 bases at V and 7 bases at J, leaving 7 bases unmatched. CDR1 and CDR2 from the germline V gene are LNHNV and YYDKDF (reference sequence). This chain's CDR3 is CATSSNDRGKEQYF. The DNA for the CDR3 is TGTGCCACCAGCAGCAACGACAGGGGGAAAGAGCAGTACTTC.

V is TRBV15 and J is TRBJ2-7; TRBD2 matches 8 bases. Germline V lookup: CDR1 LNHNV, CDR2 YYDKDF (reference sequence). Germline trimming cut 8 bases from V and 3 bases from J; bases unmatched to any gene: 3. This CDR3 has 12 residues. The CDR3 is CATATSVYEQYF. The CDR3 bases are TGTGCCACCGCGACTAGCGTCTACGAGCAGTACTTC. Using reference TRBV15 and TRBJ2-7 for the parts outside the CDR3, the full variable domain is DAMVIQNPRYQVTQFGKPVTLSCSQTLNHNVMYWYQQKSSQAPKLLFHYYDKDFNNEADTPDNFQSRRPNTSFCFLDIRSPGLGDTAMYLCATATSVYEQYFGPGTRLTVT.

This clonotype showed up many times. CDR3 in amino acids: CASRQNSNQPQHF. CDR3 DNA: TGTGCCAGCAGGCAGAATAGCAATCAGCCCCAGCATTTT. The genes are TRBV2 and TRBJ1-5, with D hard to call. Trimming left V 6 bases short and J 0 bases short, with 6 bases between. The CDR3 spans 13 residues. CDR1 and CDR2 from the germline V gene are SNHLY and FYNNEI.

The V call is TRBV7-2, the J call TRBJ1-2; D is undetermined. Germline V gene lookup returns CDR1 SGHTA and CDR2 FQGNSA. Trimming removed 5 bases from V and 0 bases from J, with 19 bases in between. The CDR3 length is 17 residues. The CDR3 here is CASSQEIFRSANYGYTF. Here the CDR3 DNA reads TGTGCCAGCAGCCAAGAGATATTCAGAAGTGCTAACTATGGCTACACCTTC. The complete variable domain, with remaining parts taken from reference TRBV7-2 and TRBJ1-2, reads GAGVSQSPSNKVTEKGKDVELRCDPISGHTALYWYRQSLGQGLEFLIYFQGNSAPDKSGLPSDRFSAERTGGSVSTLTIQRTQQEDSAVYLCASSQEIFRSANYGYTFGSGTRLTVV.

The chain carries TRBV29-1 and TRBJ1-4; D possibly corresponds to TRBD1 (6 bases). Trimming pared 8 bases from V and 3 bases from J, leaving 16 bases between. CDR1 is SQVTM, CDR2 ANQGSEA, per germline. This CDR3 contains 14 residues. The CDR3 spells CSIRGAMSNEKLFF. For the CDR3, the DNA is TGCAGCATCCGGGGGGCCATGTCTAATGAAAAACTGTTTTTT.